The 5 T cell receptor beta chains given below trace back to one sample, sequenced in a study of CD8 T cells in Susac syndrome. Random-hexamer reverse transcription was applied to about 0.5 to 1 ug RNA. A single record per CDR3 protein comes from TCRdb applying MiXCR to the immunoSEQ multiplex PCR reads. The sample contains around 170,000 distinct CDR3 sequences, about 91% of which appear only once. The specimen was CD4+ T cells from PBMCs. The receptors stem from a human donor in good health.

CDR3 in DNA: TGTGCCAGCAGCCAAGATCGGAATTCGATTGGCTACACCTTC. It encodes CASSQDRNSIGYTF. V and J are TRBV4-2 and TRBJ1-2; unclear D gene. CDR3 size: 14 residues. V was cut by 0 bases and J by 7 bases, with 12 bases left in between. Germline V gives CDR1 LGHNA, CDR2 YNFKEQ.

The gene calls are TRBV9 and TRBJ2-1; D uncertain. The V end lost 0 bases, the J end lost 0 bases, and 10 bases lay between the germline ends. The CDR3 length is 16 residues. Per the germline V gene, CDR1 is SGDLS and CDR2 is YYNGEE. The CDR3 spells CASSVGSSSSYNEQFF. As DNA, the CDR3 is TGTGCCAGCAGCGTAGGGAGCTCCAGCTCCTACAATGAGCAGTTCTTC. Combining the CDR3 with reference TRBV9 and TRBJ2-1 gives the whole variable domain DSGVTQTPKHLITATGQRVTLRCSPRSGDLSVYWYQQSLDQGLQFLIQYYNGEERAKGNILERFSAQQFPDLHSELNLSSLELGDSALYFCASSVGSSSSYNEQFFGPGTRLTVL.

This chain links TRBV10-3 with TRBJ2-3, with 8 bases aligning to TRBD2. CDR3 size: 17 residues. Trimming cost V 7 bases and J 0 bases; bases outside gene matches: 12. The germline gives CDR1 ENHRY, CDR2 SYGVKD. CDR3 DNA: TGTGCCATCAACCCGGCGGGAGGAGAATTTAGCACAGATACGCAGTATTTT. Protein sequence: CAINPAGGEFSTDTQYF.

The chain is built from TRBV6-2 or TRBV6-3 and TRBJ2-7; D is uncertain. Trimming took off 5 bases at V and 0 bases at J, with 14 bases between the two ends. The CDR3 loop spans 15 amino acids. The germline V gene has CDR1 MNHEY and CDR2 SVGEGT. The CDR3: CASSPVPMGSYEQYF. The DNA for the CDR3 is TGTGCCAGCAGTCCCGTCCCAATGGGCTCCTACGAGCAGTACTTC.

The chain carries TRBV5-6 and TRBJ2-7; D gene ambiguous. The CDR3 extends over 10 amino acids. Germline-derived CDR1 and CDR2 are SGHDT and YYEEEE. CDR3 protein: CASSLPVQNV. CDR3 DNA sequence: TGTGCCAGCAGCCTTCCGGTACAGAACGTC.